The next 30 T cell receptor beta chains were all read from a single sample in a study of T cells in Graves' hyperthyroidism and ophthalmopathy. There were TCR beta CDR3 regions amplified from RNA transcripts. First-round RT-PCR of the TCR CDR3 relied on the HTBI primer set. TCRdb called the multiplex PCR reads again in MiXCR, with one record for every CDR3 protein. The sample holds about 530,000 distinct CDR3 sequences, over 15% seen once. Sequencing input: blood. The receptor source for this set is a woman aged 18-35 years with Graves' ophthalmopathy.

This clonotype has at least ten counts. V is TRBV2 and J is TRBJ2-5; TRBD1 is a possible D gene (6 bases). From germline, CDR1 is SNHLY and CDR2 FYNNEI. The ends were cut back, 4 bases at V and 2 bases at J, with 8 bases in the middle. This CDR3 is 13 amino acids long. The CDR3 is CASSGGGQETQYF. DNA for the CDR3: TGTGCCAGCAGTGGAGGGGGTCAAGAGACCCAGTACTTC.

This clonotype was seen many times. The CDR3 here is CASSLRAPPTAGTEAFF. CDR3 bases: TGTGCCAGCAGTTTGAGGGCCCCTCCGACGGCGGGTACTGAAGCTTTCTTT. The chain has TRBV27 and TRBJ1-1; D gene ambiguous. Trimming took off 3 bases at V and 5 bases at J, with 22 bases between the two ends. CDR1 and CDR2 (germline): MNHEY, SMNVEV (reference sequence). CDR3 length: 17 residues.

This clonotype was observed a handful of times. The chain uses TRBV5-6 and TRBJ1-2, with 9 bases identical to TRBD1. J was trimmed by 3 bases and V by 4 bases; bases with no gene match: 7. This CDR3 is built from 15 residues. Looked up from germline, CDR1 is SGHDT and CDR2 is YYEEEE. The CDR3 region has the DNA TGTGCCAGCAGCCCCAGGGGACAGGGTTACTATGGCTACACCTTC. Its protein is CASSPRGQGYYGYTF.

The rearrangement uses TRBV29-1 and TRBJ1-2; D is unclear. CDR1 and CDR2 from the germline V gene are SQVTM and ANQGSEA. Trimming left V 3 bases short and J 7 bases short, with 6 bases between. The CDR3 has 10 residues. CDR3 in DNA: TGCAGCGTTGAGGTTGCTGGCTACACCTTC. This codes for CSVEVAGYTF.

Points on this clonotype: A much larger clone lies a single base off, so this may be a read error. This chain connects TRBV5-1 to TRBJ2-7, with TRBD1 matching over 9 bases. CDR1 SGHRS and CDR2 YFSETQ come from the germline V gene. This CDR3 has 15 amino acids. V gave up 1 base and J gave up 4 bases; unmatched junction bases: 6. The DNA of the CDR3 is TGCGCCAGCAGCTTGTCCGGGACAGGGAATTACGAGCAGTACTTC. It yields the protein CASSLSGTGNYEQYF.

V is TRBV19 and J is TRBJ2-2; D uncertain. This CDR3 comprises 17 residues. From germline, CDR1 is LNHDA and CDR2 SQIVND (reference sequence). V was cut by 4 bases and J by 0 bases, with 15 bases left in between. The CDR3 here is CASSTPWASANTGELFF. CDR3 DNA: TGTGCCAGTAGTACCCCCTGGGCTAGTGCGAACACCGGGGAGCTGTTTTTT. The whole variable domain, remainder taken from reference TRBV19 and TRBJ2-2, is DGGITQSPKYLFRKEGQNVTLSCEQNLNHDAMYWYRQDPGQGLRLIYYSQIVNDFQKGDIAEGYSVSREKKESFPLTVTSAQKNPTAFYLCASSTPWASANTGELFFGEGSRLTVL.

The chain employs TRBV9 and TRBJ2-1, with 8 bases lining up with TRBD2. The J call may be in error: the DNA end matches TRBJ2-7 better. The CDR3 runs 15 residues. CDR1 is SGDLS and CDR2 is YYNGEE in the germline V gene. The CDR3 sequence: CASSVGSGTYNEQYF. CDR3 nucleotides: TGTGCCAGCAGCGTCGGTAGCGGGACCTACAATGAGCAGTACTTC.

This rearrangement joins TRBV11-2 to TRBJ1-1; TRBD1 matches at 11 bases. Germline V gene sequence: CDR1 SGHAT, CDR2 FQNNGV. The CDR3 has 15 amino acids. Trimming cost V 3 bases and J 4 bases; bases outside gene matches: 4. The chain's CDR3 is CASSLGQGGATEAFF. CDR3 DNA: TGTGCCAGCAGCTTGGGACAGGGGGGTGCCACTGAAGCTTTCTTT. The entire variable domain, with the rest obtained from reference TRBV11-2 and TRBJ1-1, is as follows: EAGVAQSPRYKIIEKRQSVAFWCNPISGHATLYWYQQILGQGPKLLIQFQNNGVVDDSQLPKDRFSAERLKGVDSTLKIQPAKLEDSAVYLCASSLGQGGATEAFFGQGTRLTVV.

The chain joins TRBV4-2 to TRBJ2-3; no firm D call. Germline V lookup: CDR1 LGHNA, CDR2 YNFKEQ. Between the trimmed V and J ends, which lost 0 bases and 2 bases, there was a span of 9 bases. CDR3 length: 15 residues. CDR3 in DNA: TGTGCCAGCAGCCAAGATCCGACTTCCACAGATACGCAGTATTTT. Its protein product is CASSQDPTSTDTQYF.

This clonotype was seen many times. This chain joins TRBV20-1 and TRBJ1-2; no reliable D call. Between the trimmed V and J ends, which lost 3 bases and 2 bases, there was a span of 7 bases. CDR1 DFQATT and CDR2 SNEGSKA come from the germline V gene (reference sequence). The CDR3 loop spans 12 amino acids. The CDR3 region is CSARPWNYGYTF. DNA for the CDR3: TGCAGTGCTAGGCCGTGGAACTATGGCTACACCTTC.

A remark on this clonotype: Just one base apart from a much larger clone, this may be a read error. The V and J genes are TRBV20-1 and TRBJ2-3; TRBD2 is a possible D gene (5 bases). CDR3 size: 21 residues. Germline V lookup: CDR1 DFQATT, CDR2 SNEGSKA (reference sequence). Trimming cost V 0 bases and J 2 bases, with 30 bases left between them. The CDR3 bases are TGCAGTGCTAGAGAGAGTTGGGAACCGATCAGTCTCGGGGATGACACAGATACGCAGTATTTT. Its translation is CSARESWEPISLGDDTDTQYF.

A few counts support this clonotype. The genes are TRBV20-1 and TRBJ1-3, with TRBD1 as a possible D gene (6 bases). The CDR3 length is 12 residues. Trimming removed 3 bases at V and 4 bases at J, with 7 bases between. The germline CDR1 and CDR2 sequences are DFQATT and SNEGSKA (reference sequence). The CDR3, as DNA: TGCAGTGCTAGTCAGGGGGGAAACACCATATATTTT. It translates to CSASQGGNTIYF.

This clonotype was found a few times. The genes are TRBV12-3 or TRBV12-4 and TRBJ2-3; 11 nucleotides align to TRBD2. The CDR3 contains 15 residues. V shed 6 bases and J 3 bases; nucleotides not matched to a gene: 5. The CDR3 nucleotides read TGTGCCAGCAGAACTAGCGGGAGAAGAACAGATACGCAGTATTTT. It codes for CASRTSGRRTDTQYF.

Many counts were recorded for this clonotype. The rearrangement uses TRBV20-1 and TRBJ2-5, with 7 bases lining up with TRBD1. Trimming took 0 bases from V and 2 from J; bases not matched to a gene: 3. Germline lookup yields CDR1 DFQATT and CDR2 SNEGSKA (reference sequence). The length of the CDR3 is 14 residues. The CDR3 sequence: CSARDSRGQETQYF. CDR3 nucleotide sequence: TGCAGTGCTAGAGATAGCAGGGGGCAAGAGACCCAGTACTTC.

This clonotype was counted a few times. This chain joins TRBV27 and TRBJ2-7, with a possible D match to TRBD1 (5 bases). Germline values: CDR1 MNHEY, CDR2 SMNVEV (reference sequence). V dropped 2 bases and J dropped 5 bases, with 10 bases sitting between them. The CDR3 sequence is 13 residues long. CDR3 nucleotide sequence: TGTGCCAGCAGTTTAATAGGGGCCAACGAGCAGTACTTC. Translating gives CASSLIGANEQYF.

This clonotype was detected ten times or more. CDR3 sequence (DNA): TGCAGTGCTATTCCGGGGGGGGAAGAGACCCAGTACTTC. Its translation: CSAIPGGEETQYF. The chain carries TRBV20-1 and TRBJ2-5; 8 bases are a match to TRBD2. The germline gives CDR1 DFQATT, CDR2 SNEGSKA (reference sequence). The CDR3 runs to 13 residues. V lost 4 bases to trimming and J lost 3 bases; unmatched junction nucleotides: 4.

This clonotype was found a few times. In DNA, the CDR3 is TGTGCCAGCAGCGTAGGATGGGTTACCTATGGCTACACCTTC. This codes for CASSVGWVTYGYTF. This sequence joins TRBV9 and TRBJ1-2; D unclear. V was clipped by 0 bases and J by 4 bases, with 10 bases between them. Germline-derived CDR1 and CDR2 are SGDLS and YYNGEE. The CDR3 consists of 14 residues.

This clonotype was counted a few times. As DNA, the CDR3 is TGTGCCTGGAATCCTAGCGGGAGGTTTGAGCAGTTCTTC. This encodes CAWNPSGRFEQFF. The chain combines TRBV30 with TRBJ2-1, with 11 bases identical to TRBD2. The CDR3 is 13 residues long. Germline-derived CDR1 and CDR2 are GTSNPN and SVGIG (reference sequence). V shed 4 bases, J shed 9 bases, and the junction held 5 bases outside the gene matches. Together with reference TRBV30 and TRBJ2-1, the CDR3 gives the full variable domain: SQTIHQWPATLVQPVGSPLSLECTVEGTSNPNLYWYRQAAGRGLQLLFYSVGIGQISSEVPQNLSASRPQDRQFILSSKKLLLSDSGFYLCAWNPSGRFEQFFGPGTRLTVL.

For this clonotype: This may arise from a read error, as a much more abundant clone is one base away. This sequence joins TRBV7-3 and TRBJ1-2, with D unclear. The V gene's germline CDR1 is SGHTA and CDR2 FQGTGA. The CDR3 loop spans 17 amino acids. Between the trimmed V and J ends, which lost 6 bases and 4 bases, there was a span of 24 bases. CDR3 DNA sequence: TGTGCCAGCAGTGAAAGGGCGGGAGGAGCCTCTAGCTATGGCTACACCTTC. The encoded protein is CASSERAGGASSYGYTF.

The CDR3 nucleotides read TGTGCCAGCAGTTTAATTTTAGGGGGACTAGCGGGAGTAGGGGCTAGCACAGATACGCAGTATTTT. Its protein is CASSLILGGLAGVGASTDTQYF. The rearrangement uses TRBV12-3 or TRBV12-4 and TRBJ2-3; 14 bases match TRBD2. There are 22 residues in the CDR3. V gave up 2 bases and J gave up 0 bases; unmatched junction bases: 16.

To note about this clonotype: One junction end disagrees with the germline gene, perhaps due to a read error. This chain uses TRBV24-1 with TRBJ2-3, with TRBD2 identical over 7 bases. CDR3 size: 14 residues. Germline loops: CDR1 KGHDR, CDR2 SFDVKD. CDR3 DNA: TGTGCCGCCAGTGATCCGGCGCGGGGGAATACGCAGTATTTT. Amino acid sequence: CAASDPARGNTQYF.

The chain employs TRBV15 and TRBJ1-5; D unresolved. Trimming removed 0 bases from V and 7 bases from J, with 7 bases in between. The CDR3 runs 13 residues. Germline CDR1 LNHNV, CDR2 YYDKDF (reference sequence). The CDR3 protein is CATSRDWVQPQHF. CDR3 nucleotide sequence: TGTGCCACCAGCAGAGATTGGGTACAGCCCCAGCATTTT.

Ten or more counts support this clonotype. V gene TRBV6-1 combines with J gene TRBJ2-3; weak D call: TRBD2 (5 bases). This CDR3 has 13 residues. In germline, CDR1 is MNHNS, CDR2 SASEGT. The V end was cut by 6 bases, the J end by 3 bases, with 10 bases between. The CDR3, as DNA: TGTGCCAGCAGGAGAGAGCGGACAGATACGCAGTATTTT. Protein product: CASRRERTDTQYF.

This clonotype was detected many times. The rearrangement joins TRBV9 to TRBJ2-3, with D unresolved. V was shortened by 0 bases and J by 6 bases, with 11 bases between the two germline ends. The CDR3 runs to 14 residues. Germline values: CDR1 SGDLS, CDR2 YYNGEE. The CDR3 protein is CASSVEVAGDTQYF. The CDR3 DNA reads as TGTGCCAGCAGCGTAGAGGTAGCTGGGGATACGCAGTATTTT.

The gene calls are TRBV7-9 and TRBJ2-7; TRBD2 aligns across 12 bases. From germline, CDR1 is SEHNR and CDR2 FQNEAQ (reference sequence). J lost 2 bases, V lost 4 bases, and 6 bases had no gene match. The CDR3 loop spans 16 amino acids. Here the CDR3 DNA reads TGTGCCAGCAGCTCAACTAGCGGGAGGCACCCCTACGAGCAGTACTTC. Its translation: CASSSTSGRHPYEQYF. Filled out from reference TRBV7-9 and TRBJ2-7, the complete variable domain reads DTGVSQNPRHKITKRGQNVTFRCDPISEHNRLYWYRQTLGQGPEFLTYFQNEAQLEKSRLLSDRFSAERPKGSFSTLEIQRTEQGDSAMYLCASSSTSGRHPYEQYFGPGTRLTVT.

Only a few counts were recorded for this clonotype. The CDR3 DNA reads as TGTGCCTGGACCTATACAGGGGCGCCCACCGGGGAGCTGTTTTTT. Protein sequence: CAWTYTGAPTGELFF. The gene calls are TRBV30 and TRBJ2-2; 7 bases match TRBD1. Germline V gene lookup returns CDR1 GTSNPN and CDR2 SVGIG (reference sequence). This CDR3 has 15 amino acids. J lost 4 bases, V lost 4 bases, and 9 bases had no gene match. The entire variable domain, with the rest obtained from reference TRBV30 and TRBJ2-2, is as follows: SQTIHQWPATLVQPVGSPLSLECTVEGTSNPNLYWYRQAAGRGLQLLFYSVGIGQISSEVPQNLSASRPQDRQFILSSKKLLLSDSGFYLCAWTYTGAPTGELFFGEGSRLTVL.

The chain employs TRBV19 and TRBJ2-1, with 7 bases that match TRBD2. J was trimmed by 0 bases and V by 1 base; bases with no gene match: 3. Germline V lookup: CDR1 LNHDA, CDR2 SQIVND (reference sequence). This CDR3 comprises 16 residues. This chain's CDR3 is CASSIGRGSSYNEQFF. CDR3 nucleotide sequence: TGTGCCAGTAGTATAGGGCGCGGGAGCTCCTACAATGAGCAGTTCTTC.

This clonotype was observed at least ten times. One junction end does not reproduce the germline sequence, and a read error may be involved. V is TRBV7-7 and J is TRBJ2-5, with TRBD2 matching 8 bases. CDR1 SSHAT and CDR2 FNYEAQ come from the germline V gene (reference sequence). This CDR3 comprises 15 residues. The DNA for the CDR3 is TGTGCTAGCAGTCTAGCGCCACTAGCGGAAGAGACCCAGTACTTC. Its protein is CASSLAPLAEETQYF.

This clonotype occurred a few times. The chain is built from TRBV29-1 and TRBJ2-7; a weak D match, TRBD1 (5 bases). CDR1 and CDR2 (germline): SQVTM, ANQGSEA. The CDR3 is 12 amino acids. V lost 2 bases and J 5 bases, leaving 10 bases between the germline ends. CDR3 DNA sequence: TGCAGCGTTGAAATATGGGGCCACGAGCAGTACTTC. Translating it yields CSVEIWGHEQYF.

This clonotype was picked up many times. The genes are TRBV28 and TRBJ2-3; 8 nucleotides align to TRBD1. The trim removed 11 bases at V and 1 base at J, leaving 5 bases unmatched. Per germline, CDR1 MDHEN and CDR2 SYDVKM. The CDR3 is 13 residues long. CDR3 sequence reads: CASQGDRTDTQYF. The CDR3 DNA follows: TGTGCCTCACAGGGGGACCGCACAGATACGCAGTATTTT.